A single sample gave rise to the 3 T cell receptor beta chains below, sequenced in a study of tumour-infiltrating T cells in Burkitt lymphoma. Sequencing used immunoSEQ multiplex PCR; TCRdb keeps in-frame clones, though not all of them. This sample yields some 4,300 clones, of which 16% are seen a single time; approximately 15% belongs to the top ten. Sample: tumor tissue. The receptor source for this set is a human donor with diffuse large B-cell lymphoma. Some clones in this sample may be carry-over from other donors' samples.

Sample share makes this clone medium-sized. V is TRBV13 and J is TRBJ2-3, with 8 bases fitting TRBD1. Per germline, CDR1 PRHDT and CDR2 FYEKMQ (reference sequence). J lost 8 bases, V lost 5 bases, and 18 bases had no gene match. The CDR3 runs to 17 residues. In DNA, the CDR3 is TGTGCCAGCAGCCCCCTGTTGTGGCAGGGGGCGCGGTCTACGCAGTATTTT. Protein sequence: CASSPLLWQGARSTQYF.

Only a few counts were recorded for this clone. The rearrangement joins TRBV28 to TRBJ1-2; no definite D call. The CDR3 sequence is 14 residues long. The V and J ends lost 6 bases and 2 bases respectively, with 13 bases between them. The germline gives CDR1 MDHEN, CDR2 SYDVKM. CDR3 amino acids: CASSPLGLNYGYTF. DNA of the CDR3: TGTGCCAGCAGCCCCCTAGGCCTGAACTATGGCTACACCTTC.

The chain carries TRBV4-1 and TRBJ2-1; 7 bases are shared with TRBD2. In germline, CDR1 is MGHRA, CDR2 YSYEKL. The V segment lost 0 bases and the J segment 8 bases; nucleotides outside the gene matches: 10. There are 16 residues in the CDR3. The DNA of the CDR3 is TGCGCCAGCAGCCAAGATGCGGGCGGGGGACGGGATGAGCAGTTCTTC. It yields the protein CASSQDAGGGRDEQFF.